This T cell receptor (beta chain) was observed in a study of control samples from healthy donors and cancer patients. Only in-frame clones appear in the TCRdb table, and some are missing; sequencing was by immunoSEQ multiplex PCR. The sample has approximately 79,000 clones, over 75% seen once. There are 13 residues in the CDR3. V lost 3 bases and J 1 base, leaving 6 bases between the germline ends. Germline V gives CDR1 SGHVS, CDR2 FQNEAQ. The TCR was taken from a man aged 50-59 years in good health. The sample was blood. V usage is TRBV7-8 and J usage is TRBJ1-2; D gene unclear. The CDR3 reads CASSFDGNYGYTF. The DNA for the CDR3 is TGTGCCAGCAGCTTCGACGGTAACTATGGCTACACCTTC.